These 19 T cell receptor beta chains were sequenced from one sample in a study of T-cell reconstitution after alpha-beta-depleted transplantation in children. The TCRbeta library incorporated unique molecular identifiers. MiXCR was run by TCRdb on the PCR reads, yielding one entry per CDR3 protein. The data show over 550,000 distinct CDR3 sequences, about 10% seen once. This sample comprised PBMCs from the stem cell graft donor, obtained from the stem cell graft. These TCRs come from a human donor who donated a stem cell graft to a child with acute myeloid leukemia.

The chain links TRBV4-2 to TRBJ2-1; D may be TRBD2 (5 bases). Germline loops: CDR1 LGHNA, CDR2 YNFKEQ. Trimming cost V 1 base and J 2 bases, with 9 bases left between them. This CDR3 has 15 amino acids. The CDR3 here is CASSQAPGTYNEQFF. DNA of the CDR3: TGTGCCAGCAGCCAAGCCCCGGGAACCTACAATGAGCAGTTCTTC.

The table lists this clonotype with many counts. The chain couples TRBV27 to TRBJ2-3, with 13 nucleotides matching TRBD2. The V and J ends lost 6 bases and 1 base, in that order; junction bases with no gene match: 10. Per germline, CDR1 MNHEY and CDR2 SMNVEV (reference sequence). The CDR3 extends over 18 amino acids. The CDR3 DNA reads TGTGCCAGCAGCCCCAGGACTAGCGGGAGTTCAGGCACAGATACGCAGTATTTT. Translating gives CASSPRTSGSSGTDTQYF.

Regarding this clonotype: The DNA is left out, because the CDR3 cannot be placed on it with certainty; the CDR3 is given as TCRdb lists it. This chain links TRBV20-1 with TRBJ1-4; the listed D gene, TRBD1, was not tested against the DNA. Germline values: CDR1 DFQATT, CDR2 SNEGSKA (reference sequence). 16 amino acids form the CDR3, both terminal residues included. CDR3 in amino acids: CSARRTVKQLMKNCFF.

This clonotype was observed a few times. The genes are TRBV7-9 and TRBJ2-7; D is perhaps TRBD2 (6 bases). Trimming removed 5 bases at V and 2 bases at J, with 16 bases between. Germline values: CDR1 SEHNR, CDR2 FQNEAQ (reference sequence). The CDR3 spans 15 residues. CDR3 nucleotides: TGTGCCAGCAGCATAGGGGACTCCGCCGCCTACGAGCAGTACTTC. Amino acid sequence: CASSIGDSAAYEQYF.

The CDR3 region has the DNA TGTGCCAGTATCCAACAGGGGGCCTATCAGCCCCAGCATTTT. This translates into CASIQQGAYQPQHF. The chain carries TRBV19 and TRBJ1-5; the match to TRBD1 covers 9 bases. Germline CDR1 and CDR2: LNHDA and SQIVND (reference sequence). The CDR3 has 14 amino acids. V dropped 7 bases and J dropped 5; count of bases not matched to a gene: 6.

This clonotype was detected a few times. This chain joins TRBV6-2 or TRBV6-3 and TRBJ2-7; D unresolved. This CDR3 is 14 amino acids long. In germline, CDR1 is MNHEY, CDR2 SVGEGT. Trimming removed 7 bases at V and 7 bases at J, with 20 bases between. The chain's CDR3 is CASIRQQIPMEQYF. The CDR3 region has the DNA TGTGCCAGCATAAGACAACAGATCCCTATGGAGCAGTACTTC.

This clonotype showed up just a few times. The chain uses TRBV11-2 and TRBJ1-6; TRBD1 agrees at 10 bases. The CDR3 has 19 residues. V lost 2 bases to trimming and J lost 6 bases; unmatched junction nucleotides: 13. Germline assignment: CDR1 SGHAT and CDR2 FQNNGV. CDR3 nucleotide sequence: TGTGCCAGCAGCTTACCTGGACAGGGGGTACTCCTTATTAATTCACCCCTCCACTTT. Protein product: CASSLPGQGVLLINSPLHF.

The chain couples TRBV18 to TRBJ1-2; D is undetermined. The CDR3 contains 13 residues. Trimming left V 5 bases short and J 8 bases short, with 15 bases between. Germline-derived CDR1 and CDR2 are KGHSH and LQKENI. The CDR3 DNA reads TGTGCCAGCTCAGACGACGGCACAGAGGGCTACACCTTC. Protein sequence: CASSDDGTEGYTF.

This clonotype was recorded at least ten times. The genes are TRBV7-3 and TRBJ2-2, with D uncertain. Germline-derived CDR1 and CDR2 are SGHTA and FQGTGA. The CDR3 consists of 15 residues. V lost 5 bases and J 2 bases, leaving 12 bases between the germline ends. The chain's CDR3 is CASSLSRLNTGELFF. In DNA, the CDR3 is TGTGCCAGCAGCCTCAGTCGGCTTAACACCGGGGAGCTGTTTTTT.

This clonotype was seen repeatedly, ten times or more. The rearrangement uses TRBV7-2 and TRBJ2-3, with D possibly being TRBD1 (6 bases). V was cut by 3 bases and J by 2 bases, with 12 bases left in between. Germline V CDR1 and CDR2: SGHTA, FQGNSA. There are 15 residues in the CDR3. CDR3: CASSFDGQTTDTQYF. CDR3 sequence (DNA): TGTGCCAGCAGCTTCGACGGACAGACCACAGATACGCAGTATTTT. The full variable domain, its missing parts supplied by reference TRBV7-2 and TRBJ2-3, is GAGVSQSPSNKVTEKGKDVELRCDPISGHTALYWYRQSLGQGLEFLIYFQGNSAPDKSGLPSDRFSAERTGGSVSTLTIQRTQQEDSAVYLCASSFDGQTTDTQYFGPGTRLTVL.

This clonotype was observed at least ten times. The chain recombines TRBV10-3 with TRBJ2-1, with D perhaps matching TRBD2 (6 bases). Trimming took off 5 bases at V and 4 bases at J, with 21 bases between the two ends. This CDR3 contains 17 residues. CDR1 ENHRY and CDR2 SYGVKD come from the germline V gene. In DNA, the CDR3 is TGTGCCATCAGTATTCTTCTTGGAGGGGACCATTACAATGAGCAGTTCTTC. Amino acid sequence: CAISILLGGDHYNEQFF.

The chain joins TRBV20-1 to TRBJ1-1; D gene ambiguous. Germline V lookup: CDR1 DFQATT, CDR2 SNEGSKA (reference sequence). V gave up 0 bases and J gave up 5 bases, with 13 bases separating them. CDR3 size: 14 residues. CDR3: CSARDGLVETEAFF. DNA for the CDR3: TGCAGTGCTAGAGATGGCCTGGTGGAAACTGAAGCTTTCTTT.

This clonotype was detected many times. The V call is TRBV14, the J call TRBJ2-1; TRBD2 is a possible D gene (5 bases). Deletions cut 6 bases from V and 1 base from J, with 7 bases between. This CDR3 has 13 residues. Germline V gene sequence: CDR1 SGHDN, CDR2 FVKESK. The CDR3 DNA sequence: TGTGCCAGCAGGAAGCGGTCCTACAATGAGCAGTTCTTC. Its translation: CASRKRSYNEQFF.

The chain recombines TRBV20-1 with TRBJ2-1, with TRBD2 identical over 11 bases. The V gene's germline CDR1 is DFQATT and CDR2 SNEGSKA (reference sequence). This CDR3 spans 15 amino acids. After removal of 6 bases from V and 2 bases from J, the junction contained 6 bases not matched to a gene. Here the CDR3 DNA reads TGCAGTGCCCCCACTAGCGGGAGAGCCTACAATGAGCAGTTCTTC. Translated: CSAPTSGRAYNEQFF.

V is TRBV7-3 and J is TRBJ1-2; 9 positions match TRBD1. Losses at the gene ends were 1 base for V and 3 bases for J; bases not matched to a gene: 9. The CDR3 has 17 residues. The V gene's germline CDR1 is SGHTA and CDR2 FQGTGA. This chain's CDR3 is CASSLKVRDRADYGYTF. In DNA form, the CDR3 reads TGTGCCAGCAGCTTAAAAGTTAGGGACAGGGCAGACTATGGCTACACCTTC.

This clonotype was detected a few times. The junction and the germline gene differ at one end; a read error may be behind it. The chain couples TRBV7-7 to TRBJ2-1, with D perhaps matching TRBD2 (6 bases). The germline gives CDR1 SSHAT, CDR2 FNYEAQ (reference sequence). The CDR3 contains 13 residues. The CDR3 DNA is TGTGCTAGCAGCGTTAGCGGTAACAATGAGCAGTTCTTC. Translated, it gives CASSVSGNNEQFF. The whole variable domain, filled in from reference TRBV7-7 and TRBJ2-1, reads GAGVSQSPRYKVTKRGQDVTLRCDPISSHATLYWYQQALGQGPEFLTYFNYEAQPDKSGLPSDRFSAERPEGSISTLTIQRTEQRDSAMYRCASSVSGNNEQFFGPGTRLTVL.

The chain has TRBV25-1 and TRBJ1-1; weak D call: TRBD1 (6 bases). Germline CDR1 MGHDK, CDR2 SYGVNS. V shed 1 base and J shed 3 bases, with 12 bases lying between them. There are 15 residues in the CDR3. CDR3 nucleotides: TGTGCCAGCAGTGAATCGGCAGGGGCGGACACTGAAGCTTTCTTT. Translating it yields CASSESAGADTEAFF.

This clonotype was seen only a few times. The V gene is TRBV18, the J gene TRBJ1-1; D call uncertain. Trimming removed 2 bases from V and 3 bases from J, with 10 bases in between. Germline CDR1 and CDR2: KGHSH and LQKENI. The CDR3 has 14 amino acids. The CDR3 is CASSPSVRDTEAFF. The CDR3 coding sequence is TGTGCCAGCTCACCATCGGTGCGCGACACTGAAGCTTTCTTT.

CDR3 amino acids: CASSDPPTRRRLDTQYF. The CDR3 nucleotides are TGTGCCAGCAGTGATCCCCCTACGCGGCGGCGGTTAGATACGCAGTATTTT. V gene TRBV25-1 combines with J gene TRBJ2-3; D is unclear. This CDR3 region has 17 residues. Germline V lookup: CDR1 MGHDK, CDR2 SYGVNS. V dropped 3 bases and J dropped 5 bases, with 21 bases sitting between them.